This T cell receptor (beta chain) was observed in a study of cytomegalovirus exposure and HLA in healthy donors. In its sample, this clone was seen a few times. Its antigen is unidentified. There were likely unrecorded immune exposures, though donors were nominally healthy when sampled. With 10 bases removed from V and 3 bases from J, the gap between germline ends came to 12 bases. The CDR3 has 12 residues. CDR1 SNHLY and CDR2 FYNNEI come from the germline V gene. Whole-study findings and limits: In a later analysis, TCR beta V- and J-gene trimming was associated with a missense DCLRE1C variant. CMV serostatus was the only recorded immune exposure for donors. In a later analysis, at a false discovery rate of 0.05, roughly 16,000 TCR beta sequences matched HLA alleles.

The study ran its PCR with 60 Vbeta and 13 Jbeta primers. Assay: immunoSEQ multiplex PCR; the TCRdb copy retains only in-frame clones and omits some. The table includes roughly 180,000 clones, approximately 79% detected once. The sample comprised PBMCs. This rearrangement joins TRBV2 to TRBJ1-1; D is perhaps TRBD1 (5 bases). This TCR derives from a girl aged 5-17 years in good health and CMV-seropositive. The CDR3 loop is CATLARDTEAFF. The CDR3 DNA reads as TGTGCCACCCTCGCCAGGGACACTGAAGCTTTCTTT.